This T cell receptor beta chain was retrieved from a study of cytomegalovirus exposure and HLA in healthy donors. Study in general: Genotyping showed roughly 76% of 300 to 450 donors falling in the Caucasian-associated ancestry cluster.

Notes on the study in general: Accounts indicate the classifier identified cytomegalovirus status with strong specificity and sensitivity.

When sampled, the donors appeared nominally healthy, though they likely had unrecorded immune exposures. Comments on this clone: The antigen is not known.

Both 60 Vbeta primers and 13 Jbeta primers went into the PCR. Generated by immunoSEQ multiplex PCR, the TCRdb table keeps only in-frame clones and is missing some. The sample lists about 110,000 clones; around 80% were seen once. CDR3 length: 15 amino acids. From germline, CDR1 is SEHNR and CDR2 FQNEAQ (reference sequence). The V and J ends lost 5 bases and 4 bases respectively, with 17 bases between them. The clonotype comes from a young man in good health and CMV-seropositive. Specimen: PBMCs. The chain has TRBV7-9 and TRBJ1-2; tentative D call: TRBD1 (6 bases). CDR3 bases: TGTGCCAGCAGCCGACCGGGACAAACATTCTATGGCTACACCTTC. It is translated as CASSRPGQTFYGYTF.